This TCR beta chain is drawn from a study of blood T cell repertoires in COVID-19. Living in under 30 US areas, the participants were between about 18 and 100 years of age. Grouping used clinical history reported by participants in a survey and questionnaire. Recovered status applied to Cohort 3 donors who had two consecutive negative PCRs. It also applied to those with clearance or with symptom resolution. Per the original data handling: Reference gene primer amplification yielded estimated nucleated cell counts. Generated by immunoSEQ multiplex PCR, the TCRdb table keeps only in-frame clones and is missing some. That table is the source of V, J and clone size, and D and trimming were worked out from the DNA. The data show 150,000 to 200,000 clones, about 83% seen once. This TCR was recovered from a woman younger than 45 who had recovered from COVID-19. Sequenced: PBMCs or T cells enriched from blood (not recorded which).

The CDR3 is CASSLSGQLYEQYF. CDR3 nucleotides: TGTGCCAGCTCACTATCGGGACAGCTCTACGAGCAGTACTTC. This chain links TRBV18 with TRBJ2-7, with 7 bases identical to TRBD1. The germline CDR1 and CDR2 sequences are KGHSH and LQKENI. This CDR3 has 14 amino acids. Unmatched junction bases numbered 6, after V lost 4 bases and J lost 3 bases.